The 29 T cell receptor beta chains in this list originate from one sample, sequenced in a study of CD8+ T cells in alopecia areata. Treatment here: oral pan-JAK inhibitor, 5-10 mg twice daily. Extracted RNA was reverse transcribed, and the resulting cDNA served as sequencing template. The table came from immunoSEQ multiplex PCR; TCRdb's copy has only in-frame clones and leaves some out. In the table there are about 250,000 clones, around three fifths of which are singletons. The sequencing used CD4+ T cells sorted from blood, collected at approximately week 51, from a patient treated with tofacitinib. All receptors derive from a human donor with alopecia areata.

J is TRBJ1-2 and V is TRBV5-4; 9 nucleotides line up with TRBD1. Germline CDR1 is SGHNT and CDR2 is YYREEE (reference sequence). V lost 4 bases and J lost 4; bases outside the gene matches: 11. This CDR3 region has 16 residues. The DNA for the CDR3 is TGTGCCAGCAGCGACTCGGACAGGGGAGGGTCCTATGGCTACACCTTC. Translation: CASSDSDRGGSYGYTF.

The chain is built from TRBV30 and TRBJ1-1, with 7 bases that match TRBD1. Losses at the gene ends were 5 bases for V and 7 bases for J; bases not matched to a gene: 7. CDR1 and CDR2 from the germline V gene are GTSNPN and SVGIG (reference sequence). The CDR3 runs to 12 residues. The CDR3 coding sequence is TGTGCCTGGGGGAGGGGGCAGGGTGAAGCTTTCTTT. Protein sequence: CAWGRGQGEAFF.

This chain connects TRBV30 to TRBJ1-1; D ambiguous. Germline V lookup: CDR1 GTSNPN, CDR2 SVGIG (reference sequence). This CDR3 has 12 amino acids. Trimming left V 8 bases short and J 5 bases short, with 15 bases between. CDR3 amino acids: CALSVGGTEAFF. The CDR3 DNA follows: TGTGCCCTATCGGTGGGTGGGACTGAAGCTTTCTTT.

V usage is TRBV29-1 and J usage is TRBJ2-5; D is tentatively TRBD1 or TRBD2 (5 bases each). CDR1 is SQVTM, CDR2 ANQGSEA, per germline. The length of the CDR3 is 12 residues. V was cut by 6 bases and J by 5 bases, with 13 bases left in between. CDR3 in amino acids: CSVKRGGETQYF. CDR3 bases: TGCAGCGTCAAAAGGGGCGGGGAGACCCAGTACTTC.

V is TRBV30 and J is TRBJ2-7; D remains unclear. CDR3 size: 14 residues. Trimming cost V 0 bases and J 5 bases, with 14 bases left between them. Germline V gene lookup returns CDR1 GTSNPN and CDR2 SVGIG (reference sequence). The CDR3 coding sequence is TGTGCCTGGAGTGTACTCCTCGGGTTCGACGAGCAGTACTTC. Protein sequence: CAWSVLLGFDEQYF.

The V gene is TRBV5-8, the J gene TRBJ1-5, with a weak D call TRBD1 (6 bases). CDR3 length: 13 amino acids. Looked up from germline, CDR1 is SGHTS and CDR2 is YDEGEE. Trimming left V 7 bases short and J 3 bases short, with 11 bases between. CDR3 DNA: TGTGCCAGCTCACAGGGCAACAATCAGCCCCAGCATTTT. It codes for CASSQGNNQPQHF.

The chain has TRBV29-1 and TRBJ1-1, with D uncertain. CDR3 length equals 17 residues. Trimming shortened V by 3 bases and J by 0 bases, and 20 bases separated the two germline ends. CDR1 and CDR2 from the germline V gene are SQVTM and ANQGSEA. This chain's CDR3 is CSVESIWSASMNTEAFF. The CDR3 DNA follows: TGCAGCGTTGAGAGTATTTGGTCCGCTTCTATGAACACTGAAGCTTTCTTT.

This rearrangement joins TRBV30 to TRBJ1-1; D gene uncertain. This CDR3 is built from 13 residues. Germline CDR1 is GTSNPN and CDR2 is SVGIG (reference sequence). Between the trimmed V and J ends, which lost 2 bases and 0 bases, there was a span of 7 bases. The CDR3 spells CAWSYNLNTEAFF. CDR3 coding DNA: TGTGCCTGGAGTTACAACTTGAACACTGAAGCTTTCTTT.

The V gene is TRBV25-1, the J gene TRBJ1-3; possible D gene TRBD1, 6 bases. Germline V gene sequence: CDR1 MGHDK, CDR2 SYGVNS. Trimming took 6 bases from V and 1 from J, leaving 10 bases between them. The CDR3 loop spans 14 amino acids. For the CDR3, the DNA is TGTGCCAGCAGGTCAGGGGCTTCTGGAAACACCATATATTTT. Its protein is CASRSGASGNTIYF.

The genes are TRBV13 and TRBJ2-7; the D gene is possibly TRBD1 (5 bases). The CDR3 consists of 13 residues. V was trimmed by 3 bases and J by 3 bases, leaving 9 bases between them. Germline V lookup: CDR1 PRHDT, CDR2 FYEKMQ (reference sequence). CDR3 nucleotides: TGTGCCAGCAGCTTTGGCAGGGACTACGAGCAGTACTTC. The encoded protein is CASSFGRDYEQYF.

In this sample, this clone turned up once. This chain links TRBV28 with TRBJ1-6; D remains ambiguous. Trimming left V 10 bases short and J 7 bases short, with 17 bases between. The V gene's germline CDR1 is MDHEN and CDR2 SYDVKM. CDR3 size: 14 residues. DNA of the CDR3: TGTGCCACCAAAGGGTTGGGGAGGAATTCACCCCTCCACTTT. Amino acids: CATKGLGRNSPLHF.

In regard to this clone: Other DNA sequences in the same sample also yield this CDR3. The chain employs TRBV30 and TRBJ2-3, with D hard to call. Germline V gene sequence: CDR1 GTSNPN, CDR2 SVGIG (reference sequence). CDR3 size: 11 residues. V gave up 2 bases and J gave up 4 bases, with 4 bases separating them. The CDR3 protein is CAWSRSDTQYF. CDR3 coding DNA: TGTGCCTGGAGTCGTTCAGATACGCAGTATTTT.

This chain joins TRBV4-3 and TRBJ2-3, with TRBD2 identical over 12 bases. The J segment lost 8 bases and the V segment lost 5 bases, leaving 11 bases of the junction unmatched. The CDR3 totals 16 residues. CDR1 LGHNA and CDR2 YSLEER come from the germline V gene. The CDR3 sequence: CASSNLAGGPGGTQYF. The CDR3 bases are TGCGCCAGCAGCAACCTAGCGGGGGGGCCGGGCGGTACGCAGTATTTT.

This clone was seen a single time. The chain is built from TRBV6-5 and TRBJ2-5, with D unclear. Germline CDR1 MNHEY, CDR2 SVGAGI. The CDR3 length is 11 residues. Trimming shortened V by 8 bases and J by 3 bases, and 7 bases separated the two germline ends. This CDR3 is CASGPEETQYF. In DNA, the CDR3 is TGTGCCAGCGGTCCTGAAGAGACCCAGTACTTC.

The chain combines TRBV9 with TRBJ2-5; D is ambiguous. Trimming stripped 1 base from V and 0 bases from J, with 1 base between. This CDR3 contains 12 residues. Germline V gives CDR1 SGDLS, CDR2 YYNGEE. CDR3 nucleotide sequence: TGTGCCAGCAGCGTAAACCAAGAGACCCAGTACTTC. Translation: CASSVNQETQYF.

CDR3 in DNA: TGTGCCAGCAGCCCCGTAGGAGCGGCCTCCTACAATGAGCAGTTCTTC. It yields the protein CASSPVGAASYNEQFF. The V call is TRBV7-3, the J call TRBJ2-1; D is perhaps TRBD2 (5 bases). V gave up 5 bases and J gave up 0 bases, with 14 bases separating them. CDR1 is SGHTA and CDR2 is FQGTGA in the germline V gene. This CDR3 is 16 amino acids long.

This sequence joins TRBV19 and TRBJ2-3, with TRBD2 matching 12 bases. Germline V gene sequence: CDR1 LNHDA, CDR2 SQIVND (reference sequence). V was pared by 3 bases and J by 1 base, with 8 bases of the junction left unmatched. The CDR3 is 18 amino acids. CDR3 coding DNA: TGTGCCAGTAGTATCGCTCGACTAGCGGGGGATGGCACAGATACGCAGTATTTT. Its translation is CASSIARLAGDGTDTQYF.

This chain links TRBV30 with TRBJ2-1; 8 nucleotides line up with TRBD1. Per the germline V gene, CDR1 is GTSNPN and CDR2 is SVGIG (reference sequence). This CDR3 is built from 10 residues. After removal of 6 bases from V and 14 bases from J, the junction contained 6 bases not matched to a gene. The CDR3 nucleotides read TGTGCCTGCTGTGGGGGACAGGAGTTCTTC. Translating gives CACCGGQEFF. The complete variable domain, with remaining parts taken from reference TRBV30 and TRBJ2-1, reads SQTIHQWPATLVQPVGSPLSLECTVEGTSNPNLYWYRQAAGRGLQLLFYSVGIGQISSEVPQNLSASRPQDRQFILSSKKLLLSDSGFYLCACCGGQEFFGPGTRLTVL.

In its sample, this clone was seen a few times. This chain links TRBV29-1 with TRBJ2-6; D is perhaps TRBD1 or TRBD2 (5 bases each). Trimming took 8 bases from V and 0 from J, leaving 17 bases between them. The CDR3 has 16 residues. Germline V gene sequence: CDR1 SQVTM, CDR2 ANQGSEA. The CDR3 DNA is TGCAGCTCCGGGGCAGAAAATCCCTCTGGGGCCAACGTCCTGACTTTC. Encoded protein: CSSGAENPSGANVLTF.

The chain joins TRBV5-1 to TRBJ2-5; weak D call: TRBD2 (5 bases). The V gene lost 0 bases and the J gene lost 1 base, with 10 bases spanning the gap. Germline CDR1 and CDR2: SGHRS and YFSETQ. The CDR3 is 15 residues long. The CDR3 sequence is CASSLAVAGQETQYF. CDR3 coding DNA: TGCGCCAGCAGCTTGGCTGTCGCGGGCCAAGAGACCCAGTACTTC.

This rearrangement joins TRBV7-2 to TRBJ1-2; unclear D gene. V lost 5 bases to trimming and J lost 12 bases, with 25 bases between them. This CDR3 spans 15 amino acids. Germline V gives CDR1 SGHTA, CDR2 FQGNSA. The CDR3 loop reads CASSRTGAAIRPHTF. CDR3 nucleotides: TGTGCCAGCAGCCGAACGGGAGCCGCCATACGCCCCCACACCTTC.

There are a few counts of this clone. The chain links TRBV10-2 to TRBJ2-2, with D possibly TRBD2 on 5 matching bases. Germline V gene lookup returns CDR1 WSHSY and CDR2 SAAADI. This CDR3 has 12 amino acids. Trimming cost V 8 bases and J 4 bases, with 8 bases left between them. The CDR3 sequence: CASSRGTGELFF. DNA for the CDR3: TGCGCCAGCTCACGGGGCACCGGGGAGCTGTTTTTT.

The chain joins TRBV27 to TRBJ2-6; D assignment may be TRBD1 or TRBD2 (7 bases each). Germline V gene sequence: CDR1 MNHEY, CDR2 SMNVEV (reference sequence). V lost 5 bases, J lost 2 bases, and 13 bases lay in between. The CDR3 sequence is 16 residues long. CDR3 in DNA: TGTGCCAGCAGTCGACAGGGAGGGACTGGGGCCAACGTCCTGACTTTC. Amino acid sequence: CASSRQGGTGANVLTF.

The sample holds many counts of this clone. The gene calls are TRBV5-6 and TRBJ2-2, with TRBD2 identical over 8 bases. This CDR3 has 17 amino acids. J lost 3 bases, V lost 0 bases, and 7 bases had no gene match. Germline V gives CDR1 SGHDT, CDR2 YYEEEE. Here the CDR3 DNA reads TGTGCCAGCAGCTTGGAGCGACTAGCGCGATACACCGGGGAGCTGTTTTTT. Its protein product is CASSLERLARYTGELFF.

The V call is TRBV6-1, the J call TRBJ2-7, with D perhaps TRBD2 (5 bases). Germline CDR1 and CDR2: MNHNS and SASEGT. CDR3 length equals 14 residues. CDR3 residues: CASVTPPGYYEQYF. CDR3 nucleotides: TGTGCTAGTGTGACACCACCGGGATACTACGAGCAGTACTTC.

The chain couples TRBV29-1 to TRBJ1-2; D gene unclear. This CDR3 is 12 amino acids long. Trimming took off 7 bases at V and 4 bases at J, with 13 bases between the two ends. CDR1 is SQVTM and CDR2 is ANQGSEA in the germline V gene. The CDR3: CSAFQAGYGYTF. CDR3 nucleotide sequence: TGCAGCGCCTTCCAGGCTGGCTATGGCTACACCTTC.

This clone was detected only once. The J gene is TRBJ1-2, the V gene TRBV2; D gene ambiguous. Germline V gene data show CDR1 as SNHLY and CDR2 as FYNNEI. This CDR3 spans 11 amino acids. The V end lost 8 bases, the J end lost 7 bases, and 11 bases lay between the germline ends. The CDR3 sequence: CASGVVAGYTF. Written as DNA, the CDR3 is TGTGCCAGCGGTGTAGTCGCTGGCTACACCTTC.

The chain employs TRBV5-1 and TRBJ2-5; D is unclear. The V end was cut by 1 base, the J end by 2 bases, with 15 bases between. This CDR3 region has 16 residues. Germline V gene data show CDR1 as SGHRS and CDR2 as YFSETQ. CDR3 amino acids: CASSLTVGQRQETQYF. The DNA for the CDR3 is TGCGCCAGCAGCTTGACGGTAGGGCAGCGTCAAGAGACCCAGTACTTC.

The rearrangement uses TRBV30 and TRBJ1-1, with D unresolved. With 2 bases removed from V and 0 bases from J, the gap between germline ends came to 13 bases. The V gene's germline CDR1 is GTSNPN and CDR2 SVGIG (reference sequence). This CDR3 spans 15 amino acids. CDR3 region: CAWSRTTPMNTEAFF. The DNA of the CDR3 is TGTGCCTGGAGTCGGACCACACCTATGAACACTGAAGCTTTCTTT.